This T cell receptor beta chain was identified during a study of T-cell reconstitution after alpha-beta-depleted transplantation in children. A TCRbeta library incorporating unique molecular identifiers was prepared. TCRdb reprocessed the PCR reads with MiXCR, giving one entry per CDR3 protein. Of some 490,000 distinct CDR3 sequences in the sample, roughly an eighth were seen once. The CDR3 has 15 residues. V lost 3 bases and J lost 5; bases outside the gene matches: 6. CDR1 and CDR2 from the germline V gene are MDHEN and SYDVKM. The V gene is TRBV28, the J gene TRBJ1-4, with 7 bases that match TRBD1. Source: PBMCs from the stem cell graft donor, taken from the stem cell graft. The clonotype was recovered from a human donor who donated a stem cell graft to a child with combined immunodeficiency. The DNA of the CDR3 is TGTGCCAGCAGTTTTGGGGACAGAAGAAATGAAAAACTGTTTTTT. Its translation is CASSFGDRRNEKLFF. The whole variable domain, filled in from reference TRBV28 and TRBJ1-4, reads DVKVTQSSRYLVKRTGEKVFLECVQDMDHENMFWYRQDPGLGLRLIYFSYDVKMKEKGDIPEGYSVSREKKERFSLILESASTNQTSMYLCASSFGDRRNEKLFFGSGTQLSVL.